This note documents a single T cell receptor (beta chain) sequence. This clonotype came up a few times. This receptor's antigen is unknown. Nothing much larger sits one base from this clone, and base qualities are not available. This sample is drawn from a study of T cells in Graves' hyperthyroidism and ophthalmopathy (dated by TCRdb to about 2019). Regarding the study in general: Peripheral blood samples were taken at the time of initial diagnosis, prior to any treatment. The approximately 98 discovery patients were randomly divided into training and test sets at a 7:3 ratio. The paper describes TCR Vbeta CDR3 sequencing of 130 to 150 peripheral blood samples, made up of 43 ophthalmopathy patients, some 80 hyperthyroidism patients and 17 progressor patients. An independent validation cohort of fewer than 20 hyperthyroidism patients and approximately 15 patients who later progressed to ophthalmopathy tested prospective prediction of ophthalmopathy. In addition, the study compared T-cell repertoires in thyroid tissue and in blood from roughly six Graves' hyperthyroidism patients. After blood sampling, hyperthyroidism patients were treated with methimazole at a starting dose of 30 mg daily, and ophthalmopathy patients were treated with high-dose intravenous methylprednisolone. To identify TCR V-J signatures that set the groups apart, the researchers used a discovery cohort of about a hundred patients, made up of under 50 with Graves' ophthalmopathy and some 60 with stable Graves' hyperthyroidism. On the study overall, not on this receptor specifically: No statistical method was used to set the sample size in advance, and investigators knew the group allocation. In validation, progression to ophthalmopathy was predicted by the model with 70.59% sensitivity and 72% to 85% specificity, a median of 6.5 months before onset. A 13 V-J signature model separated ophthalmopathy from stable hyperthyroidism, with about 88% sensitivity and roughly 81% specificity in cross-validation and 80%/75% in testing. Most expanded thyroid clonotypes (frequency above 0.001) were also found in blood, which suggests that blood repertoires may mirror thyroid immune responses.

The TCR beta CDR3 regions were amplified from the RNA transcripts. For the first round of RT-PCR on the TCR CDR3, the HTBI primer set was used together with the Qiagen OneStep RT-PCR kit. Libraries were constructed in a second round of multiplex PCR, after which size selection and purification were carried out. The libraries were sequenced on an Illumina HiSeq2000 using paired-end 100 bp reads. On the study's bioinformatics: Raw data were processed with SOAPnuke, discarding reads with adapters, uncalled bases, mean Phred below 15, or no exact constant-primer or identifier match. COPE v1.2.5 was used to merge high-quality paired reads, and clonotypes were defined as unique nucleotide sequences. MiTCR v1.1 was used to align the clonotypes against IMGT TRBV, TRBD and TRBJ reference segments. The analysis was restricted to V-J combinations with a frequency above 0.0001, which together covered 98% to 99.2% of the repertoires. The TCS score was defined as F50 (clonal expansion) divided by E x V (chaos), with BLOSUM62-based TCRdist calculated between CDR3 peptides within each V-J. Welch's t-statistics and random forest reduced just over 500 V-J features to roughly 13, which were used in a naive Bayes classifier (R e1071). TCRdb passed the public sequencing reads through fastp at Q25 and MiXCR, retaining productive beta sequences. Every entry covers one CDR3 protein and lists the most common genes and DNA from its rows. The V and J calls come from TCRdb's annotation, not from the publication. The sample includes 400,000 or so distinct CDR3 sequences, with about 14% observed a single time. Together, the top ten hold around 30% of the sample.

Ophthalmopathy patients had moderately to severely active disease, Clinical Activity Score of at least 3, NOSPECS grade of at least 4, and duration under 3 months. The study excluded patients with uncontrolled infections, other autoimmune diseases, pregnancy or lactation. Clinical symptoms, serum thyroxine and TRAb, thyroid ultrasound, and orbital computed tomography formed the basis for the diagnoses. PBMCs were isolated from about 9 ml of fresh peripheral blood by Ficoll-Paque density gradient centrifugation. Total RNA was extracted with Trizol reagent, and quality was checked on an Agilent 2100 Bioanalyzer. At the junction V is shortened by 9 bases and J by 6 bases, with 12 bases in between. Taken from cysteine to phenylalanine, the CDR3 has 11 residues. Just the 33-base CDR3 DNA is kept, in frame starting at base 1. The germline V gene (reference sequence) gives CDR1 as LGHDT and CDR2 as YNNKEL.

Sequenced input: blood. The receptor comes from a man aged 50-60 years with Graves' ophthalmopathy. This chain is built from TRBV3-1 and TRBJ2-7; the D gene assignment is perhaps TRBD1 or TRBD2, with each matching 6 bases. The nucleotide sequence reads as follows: TGTGCCAGTCTGGGGGGCGGCGAGCAGTACTTC. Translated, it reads CASLGGGEQYF.